A single sample is the source of the 10 T cell receptor beta chains below, sequenced in a study of technical replicates of blood from a few donors. Sequencing used immunoSEQ multiplex PCR; TCRdb keeps in-frame clones, though not all of them. The profile shows about 70,000 clones, around 90% of them singletons. The sequenced sample consisted of T cells isolated from PBMCs. The receptors originated from a human donor in good health.

The rearrangement joins TRBV19 to TRBJ2-3, with a possible D match to TRBD2 (6 bases). Germline lookup yields CDR1 LNHDA and CDR2 SQIVND (reference sequence). Trimming removed 2 bases from V and 5 bases from J, with 11 bases in between. CDR3 size: 14 residues. This CDR3 reads CASSIRGLGDTQYF. Written as DNA, the CDR3 is TGTGCCAGTAGTATAAGGGGACTTGGAGATACGCAGTATTTT.

The V gene is TRBV4-1, the J gene TRBJ2-1, with 9 bases aligning to TRBD2. J was trimmed by 3 bases and V by 4 bases; bases with no gene match: 7. The CDR3 runs to 16 residues. Germline assignment: CDR1 MGHRA and CDR2 YSYEKL. CDR3 sequence: CASSLDSGRVYNEQFF. The CDR3, as DNA: TGCGCCAGCAGCCTAGATAGCGGGAGAGTCTACAATGAGCAGTTCTTC.

J is TRBJ1-1 and V is TRBV5-1; D may be TRBD1 (6 bases). CDR3 size: 14 residues. The germline CDR1 and CDR2 sequences are SGHRS and YFSETQ. The V end was cut by 4 bases, the J end by 0 bases, with 10 bases between. The DNA of the CDR3 is TGCGCCAGCAGCACAACAGGGATGAACACTGAAGCTTTCTTT. The encoded protein is CASSTTGMNTEAFF. Supplemented by reference TRBV5-1 and TRBJ1-1, the full variable domain reads KAGVTQTPRYLIKTRGQQVTLSCSPISGHRSVSWYQQTPGQGLQFLFEYFSETQRNKGNFPGRFSGRQFSNSRSEMNVSTLELGDSALYLCASSTTGMNTEAFFGQGTRLTVV.

The gene calls are TRBV29-1 and TRBJ2-1; D is perhaps TRBD1 (5 bases). CDR1 and CDR2 from the germline V gene are SQVTM and ANQGSEA. The V end lost 8 bases, the J end lost 1 base, and 12 bases lay between the germline ends. The CDR3 has 13 residues. The CDR3 loop is CSTGHDSYNEQFF. CDR3 in DNA: TGCAGCACCGGACACGATTCCTACAATGAGCAGTTCTTC.

This clone was detected only a few times. V is TRBV11-3 and J is TRBJ2-7; the match to TRBD1 covers 8 bases. Germline loops: CDR1 SGHNT, CDR2 YENEEA. After removal of 2 bases from V and 4 bases from J, the junction contained 4 bases not matched to a gene. This CDR3 has 14 amino acids. This CDR3 reads CASSLSGQGYEQYF. For the CDR3, the DNA is TGTGCCAGCAGCTTATCCGGACAGGGTTACGAGCAGTACTTC.

The rearrangement uses TRBV18 and TRBJ2-1; 10 bases fit TRBD1. Unmatched junction bases numbered 6, after V lost 3 bases and J lost 1 base. Germline V lookup: CDR1 KGHSH, CDR2 LQKENI. The CDR3 sequence is 17 residues long. CDR3 loop: CASSPKTGGSSYNEQFF. CDR3 bases: TGTGCCAGCTCACCGAAGACAGGGGGCTCGTCCTACAATGAGCAGTTCTTC.

The rearrangement joins TRBV11-3 to TRBJ1-2; the D gene is possibly TRBD1 (6 bases). V lost 1 base to trimming and J lost 4 bases, with 13 bases between them. CDR3 length equals 15 residues. Germline CDR1 and CDR2: SGHNT and YENEEA. The DNA of the CDR3 is TGTGCCAGCAGCTTAGCCAGGGGAACAGCCTATGGCTACACCTTC. The encoded protein is CASSLARGTAYGYTF. The whole variable domain, filled in from reference TRBV11-3 and TRBJ1-2, reads EAGVVQSPRYKIIEKKQPVAFWCNPISGHNTLYWYLQNLGQGPELLIRYENEEAVDDSQLPKDRFSAERLKGVDSTLKIQPAELGDSAVYLCASSLARGTAYGYTFGSGTRLTVV.

The chain has TRBV4-1 and TRBJ2-7; the D gene is possibly TRBD1 (6 bases). Trimming took off 4 bases at V and 4 bases at J, with 14 bases between the two ends. CDR1 and CDR2 from the germline V gene are MGHRA and YSYEKL. The CDR3 has 14 amino acids. The CDR3 here is CASSPGQSIYEQYF. CDR3 nucleotide sequence: TGCGCCAGCAGCCCCGGACAGAGTATATACGAGCAGTACTTC.

The rearrangement joins TRBV4-1 to TRBJ2-5; D is ambiguous. From germline, CDR1 is MGHRA and CDR2 YSYEKL. V was clipped by 1 base and J by 4 bases, with 10 bases between them. This CDR3 has 14 amino acids. The CDR3 DNA is TGCGCCAGCAGCCAAGTAGAGGCGCGAGAGACCCAGTACTTC. Protein sequence: CASSQVEARETQYF.

The chain is built from TRBV4-1 and TRBJ1-2; 7 bases map to TRBD1. The CDR3 has 14 residues. With 4 bases clipped from V and 3 bases from J, the junction kept 5 bases outside the gene matches. The germline V gene encodes CDR1 MGHRA and CDR2 YSYEKL. CDR3 bases: TGCGCCAGCAGCCGAACAGGGGTGGACTATGGCTACACCTTC. Translating it yields CASSRTGVDYGYTF.